This T cell receptor (beta chain) came from a study of cytomegalovirus exposure and HLA in healthy donors. V trimming: 4 bases; J trimming: 1 base; junction bases outside the gene matches: 3. This CDR3 has 14 residues. The germline V gene has CDR1 ENHRY and CDR2 SYGVKD. Overall study findings and caveats: Analyses of presence/absence relied on an assumption of roughly uniform sequencing depth across donors.

This clone appeared a few times. As yet, its antigen is unknown. Both 60 Vbeta primers and 13 Jbeta primers went into the PCR. The protocol was immunoSEQ multiplex PCR, while the TCRdb copy is restricted to in-frame clones and leaves out a portion. This table holds about 140,000 clones, roughly 70% found once. The receptor was isolated from a man aged 50 to 60 in good health and CMV-seropositive. V is TRBV10-3 and J is TRBJ1-1; TRBD1 agrees at 7 bases. The sample was PBMCs. The DNA of the CDR3 is TGTGCCATCAGTGCAAGACAGGGGAACACTGAAGCTTTCTTT. Protein: CAISARQGNTEAFF.